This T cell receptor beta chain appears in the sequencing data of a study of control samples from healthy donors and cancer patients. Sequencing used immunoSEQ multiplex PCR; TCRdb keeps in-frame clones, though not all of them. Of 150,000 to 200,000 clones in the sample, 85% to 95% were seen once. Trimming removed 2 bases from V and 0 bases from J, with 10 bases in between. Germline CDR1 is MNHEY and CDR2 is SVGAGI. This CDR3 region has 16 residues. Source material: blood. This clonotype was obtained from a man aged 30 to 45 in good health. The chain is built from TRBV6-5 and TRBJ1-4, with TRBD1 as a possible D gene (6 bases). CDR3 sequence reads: CASSYSTGPTNEKLFF. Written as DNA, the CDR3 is TGTGCCAGCAGTTACAGCACAGGGCCAACTAATGAAAAACTGTTTTTT.